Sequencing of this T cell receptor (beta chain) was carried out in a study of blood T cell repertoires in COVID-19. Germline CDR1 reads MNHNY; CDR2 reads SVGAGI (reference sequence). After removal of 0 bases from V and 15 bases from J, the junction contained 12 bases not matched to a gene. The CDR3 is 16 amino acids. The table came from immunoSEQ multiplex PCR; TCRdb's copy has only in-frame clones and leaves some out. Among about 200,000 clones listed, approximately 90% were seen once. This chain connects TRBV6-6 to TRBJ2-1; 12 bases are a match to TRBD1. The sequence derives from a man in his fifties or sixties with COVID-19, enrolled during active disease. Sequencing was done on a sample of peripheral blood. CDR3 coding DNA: TGTGCCAGCAGTTACTCGATGGCCGGGACAGGGGGCGAAGGGTTCTTC. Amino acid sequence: CASSYSMAGTGGEGFF.